These 7 T cell receptor beta chains originate from one sample sequenced in a study of blood T cell repertoires in COVID-19. The table came from immunoSEQ multiplex PCR; TCRdb's copy has only in-frame clones and leaves some out. The sample shows 30,000 or so clones, 90% of them seen only once. The source material was peripheral blood. The receptors were sampled from a man between 65 and 80 years old with active or convalescent COVID-19.

V usage is TRBV2 and J usage is TRBJ2-7, with 9 bases fitting TRBD2. CDR3 length equals 15 residues. Germline V CDR1 and CDR2: SNHLY, FYNNEI. V lost 1 base to trimming and J lost 0 bases; unmatched junction nucleotides: 1. CDR3 DNA sequence: TGTGCCAGCAGTGAAGGGCGGGGGGGCTCCTACGAGCAGTACTTC. Protein: CASSEGRGGSYEQYF.

This clone was recorded once. The CDR3 is CASSLVGRGLAFF. The CDR3 DNA sequence: TGTGCCAGCAGCTTAGTCGGCAGGGGGCTGGCTTTCTTT. The chain recombines TRBV7-9 with TRBJ1-1; 8 bases agree with TRBD1. CDR1 and CDR2 (germline): SEHNR, FQNEAQ (reference sequence). The CDR3 runs to 13 residues. The V gene end was trimmed by 1 base and the J gene end by 11 bases; junction bases not matched to a gene: 6.

The J gene is TRBJ1-5, the V gene TRBV10-3; D is possibly TRBD1 (6 bases). This CDR3 region has 15 residues. Trimming pared 2 bases from V and 3 bases from J, leaving 11 bases between. Germline V lookup: CDR1 ENHRY, CDR2 SYGVKD. The CDR3 here is CAISEGDRNNQPQHF. The CDR3 DNA reads TGTGCCATCAGTGAGGGTGACAGGAACAATCAGCCCCAGCATTTT.

The chain employs TRBV5-6 and TRBJ2-2, with a weak D call TRBD1 (5 bases). V gave up 2 bases and J gave up 4 bases, with 9 bases separating them. The germline V gene encodes CDR1 SGHDT and CDR2 YYEEEE. This CDR3 is built from 14 residues. The CDR3 sequence: CASSFRASTGELFF. The CDR3, as DNA: TGTGCCAGCAGCTTCAGGGCGAGCACCGGGGAGCTGTTTTTT.

This rearrangement joins TRBV28 to TRBJ2-7; TRBD2 is a possible D gene (7 bases). This CDR3 region has 15 residues. The V gene lost 2 bases and the J gene lost 0 bases, with 11 bases spanning the gap. The germline gives CDR1 MDHEN, CDR2 SYDVKM. CDR3 nucleotide sequence: TGTGCCAGCAGTTTAGCGGGGGCCAGCTCCTACGAGCAGTACTTC. Its protein product is CASSLAGASSYEQYF.

V is TRBV5-1 and J is TRBJ1-3; D is possibly TRBD1 (6 bases). V gave up 3 bases and J gave up 0 bases, with 10 bases separating them. The germline gives CDR1 SGHRS, CDR2 YFSETQ. The CDR3 has 15 amino acids. CDR3 protein: CASSYDRSSGNTIYF. CDR3 DNA sequence: TGCGCCAGCAGCTACGACAGGAGCTCTGGAAACACCATATATTTT. The variable domain in full, with the rest retrieved from reference TRBV5-1 and TRBJ1-3, is KAGVTQTPRYLIKTRGQQVTLSCSPISGHRSVSWYQQTPGQGLQFLFEYFSETQRNKGNFPGRFSGRQFSNSRSEMNVSTLELGDSALYLCASSYDRSSGNTIYFGEGSWLTVV.

CDR3 in amino acids: CASRSPGGQTGINYGYTF. The CDR3 nucleotides are TGTGCCAGCAGATCACCTGGGGGGCAGACAGGGATCAACTATGGCTACACCTTC. The chain combines TRBV11-2 with TRBJ1-2; TRBD1 agrees at 7 bases. Per the germline V gene, CDR1 is SGHAT and CDR2 is FQNNGV. V shed 6 bases, J shed 2 bases, and the junction held 18 bases outside the gene matches. The CDR3 has 18 residues.